The 18 T cell receptor beta chains in this list originate from one sample, sequenced in a study of blood T cell repertoires in COVID-19. The table came from immunoSEQ multiplex PCR; TCRdb's copy has only in-frame clones and leaves some out. Of roughly 93,000 clones in the sample, roughly 80% were seen once. The sequenced sample was peripheral blood. The receptors were gathered from a woman of 80 years or more with acute or convalescent COVID-19.

The chain carries TRBV5-6 and TRBJ1-3; D gene unclear. The CDR3 is 15 amino acids. Germline V gene sequence: CDR1 SGHDT, CDR2 YYEEEE. V was shortened by 0 bases and J by 0 bases, with 7 bases between the two germline ends. The CDR3 nucleotides are TGTGCCAGCAGCTTGGTCGGCGGCTCTGGAAACACCATATATTTT. This translates into CASSLVGGSGNTIYF.

The CDR3 sequence is CASSLNPTGGPQETQYF. For the CDR3, the DNA is TGTGCCAGCAGCTTAAATCCGACAGGGGGTCCCCAAGAGACCCAGTACTTC. The chain employs TRBV7-2 and TRBJ2-5; 9 bases are shared with TRBD1. After removal of 2 bases from V and 1 base from J, the junction contained 8 bases not matched to a gene. Per the germline V gene, CDR1 is SGHTA and CDR2 is FQGNSA. CDR3 size: 17 residues.

This clone was seen only a few times. The chain has TRBV7-2 and TRBJ1-5; tentative D call: TRBD1 (6 bases). V was cut by 6 bases and J by 1 base, with 13 bases left in between. Per the germline V gene, CDR1 is SGHTA and CDR2 is FQGNSA. This CDR3 contains 15 residues. The CDR3 loop is CASRSRRGSNQPQHF. Here the CDR3 DNA reads TGTGCCAGCAGGTCTCGCAGGGGCAGCAATCAGCCCCAGCATTTT.

This clone has ten or more counts. CDR3 in DNA: TGTGCCAGCTCACCAATGACAGGGGTTCAGGGTGTTCATGGCTACACCTTC. Translation gives CASSPMTGVQGVHGYTF. The chain is built from TRBV18 and TRBJ1-2, with 8 bases matching TRBD1. Per germline, CDR1 KGHSH and CDR2 LQKENI. Trimming removed 2 bases from V and 6 bases from J; junction bases left unmatched: 14. The CDR3 length is 17 residues.

V usage is TRBV5-1 and J usage is TRBJ1-1; D not resolved. The CDR3 has 15 residues. CDR1 is SGHRS, CDR2 YFSETQ, per germline. Trimming took off 3 bases at V and 1 base at J, with 13 bases between the two ends. The CDR3 sequence: CASSYEVPGNTEAFF. The CDR3 region has the DNA TGCGCCAGCAGCTACGAAGTCCCGGGGAACACTGAAGCTTTCTTT.

The CDR3 region is CASSLDSYRSEAFF. Written as DNA, the CDR3 is TGTGCCAGCAGCTTGGACAGTTACCGCTCTGAAGCTTTCTTT. The chain is built from TRBV5-4 and TRBJ1-1; D unclear. Looked up from germline, CDR1 is SGHNT and CDR2 is YYREEE (reference sequence). V was cut by 0 bases and J by 6 bases, with 12 bases left in between. The CDR3 extends over 14 amino acids.

The chain has TRBV19 and TRBJ2-5; D unresolved. In germline, CDR1 is LNHDA, CDR2 SQIVND (reference sequence). CDR3 length: 13 amino acids. V lost 3 bases and J lost 2, with 7 bases in between. CDR3 residues: CASSMVRQETQYF. DNA of the CDR3: TGTGCCAGTAGTATGGTCAGACAAGAGACCCAGTACTTC.

This clone was seen only once. The V gene is TRBV7-9, the J gene TRBJ1-3; 7 positions match TRBD1. Trimming at V came to 5 bases and at J to 1 base, leaving 5 bases not matched to a gene. The CDR3 sequence is 15 residues long. CDR1 SEHNR and CDR2 FQNEAQ come from the germline V gene (reference sequence). The DNA of the CDR3 is TGTGCCAGCAGCCGTGACAGGGTGTCTGGAAACACCATATATTTT. Translating gives CASSRDRVSGNTIYF.

This rearrangement joins TRBV14 to TRBJ1-2, with D possibly matching TRBD1 (6 bases). V was trimmed by 3 bases and J by 5 bases, leaving 22 bases between them. The CDR3 covers 17 residues. CDR1 is SGHDN and CDR2 is FVKESK in the germline V gene. The CDR3 coding sequence is TGTGCCAGCAGCCATCTACAGGGACCAAGGGGGGGGTATGGCTACACCTTC. This gives the protein CASSHLQGPRGGYGYTF. The complete variable domain, with remaining parts taken from reference TRBV14 and TRBJ1-2, reads EAGVTQFPSHSVIEKGQTVTLRCDPISGHDNLYWYRRVMGKEIKFLLHFVKESKQDESGMPNNRFLAERTGGTYSTLKVQPAELEDSGVYFCASSHLQGPRGGYGYTFGSGTRLTVV.

The chain recombines TRBV9 with TRBJ2-3, with D tentatively TRBD2 (6 bases). CDR1 is SGDLS and CDR2 is YYNGEE in the germline V gene. The CDR3 covers 14 residues. The ends were cut back, 3 bases at V and 9 bases at J, with 17 bases in the middle. CDR3 sequence (DNA): TGTGCCAGCAGCGACTCAAATGGAGGGGAGACGCAGTATTTT. The encoded protein is CASSDSNGGETQYF.

In DNA, the CDR3 is TGTGCCAGCAGTGCGATGACAGGGACCTACGAGCAGTACGTC. Protein sequence: CASSAMTGTYEQYV. The gene calls are TRBV6-2 or TRBV6-3 and TRBJ2-7, with 7 bases lining up with TRBD1. Trimming removed 5 bases from V and 2 bases from J; junction bases left unmatched: 6. Per germline, CDR1 MNHEY and CDR2 SVGEGT. This CDR3 contains 14 residues.

The sample holds a few counts of this clone. The rearrangement joins TRBV5-8 to TRBJ1-2, with D possibly matching TRBD1 (6 bases). V was trimmed by 4 bases and J by 8 bases, leaving 15 bases between them. Germline assignment: CDR1 SGHTS and CDR2 YDEGEE. This CDR3 contains 13 residues. The CDR3 bases are TGTGCCAGCAGCCCCTACAGGGTGGGCGGCTACACCTTC. Translation: CASSPYRVGGYTF.

Concerning this clone itself: Other DNA sequences in the same sample also yield this CDR3. The rearrangement links TRBV29-1 to TRBJ2-1; unclear D gene. This CDR3 contains 12 residues. The V end was cut by 4 bases, the J end by 0 bases, with 4 bases between. Per germline, CDR1 SQVTM and CDR2 ANQGSEA. CDR3 region: CSVAGSYNEQFF. CDR3 nucleotides: TGCAGCGTTGCGGGCTCCTACAATGAGCAGTTCTTC.

This clone was detected a few times. V is TRBV6-6 and J is TRBJ2-1, with 10 bases fitting TRBD1. Trimming cost V 5 bases and J 3 bases; bases outside gene matches: 10. The length of the CDR3 is 17 residues. Germline V CDR1 and CDR2: MNHNY, SVGAGI (reference sequence). CDR3 nucleotides: TGTGCCAGCAGTCCCGGGGAGTGGGACAGGGGCTACAATGAGCAGTTCTTC. Its translation: CASSPGEWDRGYNEQFF.

V is TRBV4-3 and J is TRBJ2-1, with 11 bases that match TRBD1. This CDR3 spans 15 amino acids. V lost 3 bases and J lost 8; bases outside the gene matches: 6. Germline V gene lookup returns CDR1 LGHNA and CDR2 YSLEER. CDR3 residues: CASSQAWTGGDEQFF. In DNA form, the CDR3 reads TGCGCCAGCAGCCAGGCCTGGACAGGGGGCGATGAGCAGTTCTTC.

The chain combines TRBV4-1 with TRBJ1-3; perhaps TRBD1 as D (6 bases). The germline V gene encodes CDR1 MGHRA and CDR2 YSYEKL. This CDR3 comprises 14 residues. V shed 6 bases and J shed 4 bases, with 13 bases lying between them. CDR3 nucleotide sequence: TGCGCCAGCAGTCAATGGACAGCCGGAAACACCATATATTTT. It specifies CASSQWTAGNTIYF.

The chain is built from TRBV5-5 and TRBJ1-4, with 10 bases aligning to TRBD1. This CDR3 contains 15 residues. The germline V gene encodes CDR1 SGHKS and CDR2 YYEKEE (reference sequence). Trimming removed 1 base from V and 7 bases from J; junction bases left unmatched: 4. The CDR3 DNA is TGTGCCAGCAGCTTGACAGGACAGGGGGGTGAAAAACTGTTTTTT. Protein product: CASSLTGQGGEKLFF.

The chain combines TRBV9 with TRBJ1-3; D might be TRBD1 (5 bases). This CDR3 has 15 residues. V lost 5 bases to trimming and J lost 3 bases, with 15 bases between them. Germline-derived CDR1 and CDR2 are SGDLS and YYNGEE. The CDR3 sequence is CASRGPGGGGNTIYF. For the CDR3, the DNA is TGTGCCAGCAGAGGTCCGGGGGGAGGTGGAAACACCATATATTTT.